A single TCR beta chain is shown here with its context. The data belong to a study of control samples from healthy donors and cancer patients. Assay used: immunoSEQ multiplex PCR; TCRdb lists only in-frame clones, some missing. The data hold approximately 82,000 clones, with 85% to 95% observed a single time. This CDR3 contains 12 residues. Germline lookup yields CDR1 SEHNR and CDR2 FQNEAQ (reference sequence). Trimming left V 4 bases short and J 4 bases short, with 5 bases between. The sequence was obtained from a woman in her late teens or twenties in good health. The V call is TRBV7-9, the J call TRBJ1-3; D remains ambiguous. The sample consisted of blood. CDR3 sequence reads: CASSSQGNTIYF. As DNA, the CDR3 is TGTGCCAGCAGCTCCCAAGGAAACACCATATATTTT.